These 28 T cell receptor beta chains originate from one sample sequenced in a study of regulatory T cells in long-lasting Graves disease. Arm-PCR with iRepertoire HTBI primers amplified the CDR3 regions for these TCR beta libraries. MiXCR was run by TCRdb on the multiplex PCR reads, yielding one entry per CDR3 protein. This table has hundreds of thousands of distinct CDR3 sequences, around 17% appearing once. Time point here: newly diagnosed GD, antithyroid drugs for less than 3 months. Construction of the TCR library relied on RNA isolated from PBMCs. In addition, the sample was reused for a study of T cells in Graves' hyperthyroidism and ophthalmopathy.

The source material was peripheral blood mononuclear cells (PBMCs), sampled at new diagnosis, from a patient treated with antithyroid drugs. The receptors derive from a woman aged 30 to 39 with Graves disease.

This clonotype has a count of ten or more. V usage is TRBV30 and J usage is TRBJ2-2; D possibly corresponds to TRBD2 (6 bases). The ends were cut back, 2 bases at V and 3 bases at J, with 13 bases in the middle. The germline CDR1 and CDR2 sequences are GTSNPN and SVGIG (reference sequence). The CDR3 spans 15 residues. The CDR3 nucleotides are TGTGCCTGGAGTCCAACGGGACTCCACACCGGGGAGCTGTTTTTT. Protein: CAWSPTGLHTGELFF.

For this clonotype: This may stem from a read error, because a much larger clone lies one nucleotide away. The chain joins TRBV28 to TRBJ1-5; 8 bases map to TRBD1. The trim removed 8 bases at V and 10 bases at J, leaving 13 bases unmatched. Germline CDR1 is MDHEN and CDR2 is SYDVKM. This CDR3 spans 14 amino acids. The CDR3 DNA reads as TGTGCCAGCGGGGGGGGACAGGAGCGGGGTCCCCAGCATTTT. Its protein product is CASGGGQERGPQHF.

This clonotype was seen at least ten times. V and J are TRBV6-5 and TRBJ2-7, with 10 bases lining up with TRBD1. J gave up 1 base and V 0 bases, and 3 bases lay outside the gene matches. The germline gives CDR1 MNHEY, CDR2 SVGAGI. The length of the CDR3 is 16 residues. Here the CDR3 reads CASSYSTGQGSYEQYF. CDR3 nucleotide sequence: TGTGCCAGCAGTTACTCGACGGGACAGGGGTCCTACGAGCAGTACTTC.

This clonotype was detected ten times or more. The rearrangement uses TRBV28 and TRBJ1-4; no definite D call. This CDR3 contains 13 residues. Germline loops: CDR1 MDHEN, CDR2 SYDVKM. Trimming took off 3 bases at V and 8 bases at J, with 10 bases between the two ends. DNA for the CDR3: TGTGCCAGCAGTTTCGAGGGCAGCGAAAAACTGTTTTTT. This translates into CASSFEGSEKLFF.

This clonotype came up many times. V is TRBV7-8 and J is TRBJ2-3, with a tentative D call TRBD1 (6 bases). The CDR3 spans 17 residues. The V end lost 1 base, the J end lost 4 bases, and 18 bases lay between the germline ends. Germline loops: CDR1 SGHVS, CDR2 FQNEAQ. CDR3 nucleotide sequence: TGTGCCAGCAGCTTAGTGGCGACATCACAGGGCGCAGATACGCAGTATTTT. Protein sequence: CASSLVATSQGADTQYF.

V gene TRBV6-1 combines with J gene TRBJ1-1, with 7 nucleotides matching TRBD1. V lost 6 bases and J lost 8; bases outside the gene matches: 15. The CDR3 runs 15 residues. Looked up from germline, CDR1 is MNHNS and CDR2 is SASEGT. CDR3 sequence: CASRRTRGPSSEAFF. For the CDR3, the DNA is TGTGCCAGCAGGCGAACGAGGGGGCCTTCCTCCGAAGCTTTCTTT.

This clonotype has a count of ten or more. This chain uses TRBV5-1 with TRBJ1-1; TRBD1 matches at 8 bases. V lost 3 bases to trimming and J lost 3 bases; unmatched junction nucleotides: 7. Germline V lookup: CDR1 SGHRS, CDR2 YFSETQ. The length of the CDR3 is 15 residues. The CDR3 protein is CASSWGDRWDTEAFF. In DNA, the CDR3 is TGCGCCAGCAGCTGGGGGGACAGGTGGGACACTGAAGCTTTCTTT.

This clonotype was detected ten times or more. The V call is TRBV6-2 or TRBV6-3, the J call TRBJ1-2, with D unclear. Germline CDR1 and CDR2: MNHEY and SVGEGT. The CDR3 is made up of 11 amino acids. V dropped 7 bases and J dropped 2 bases, with 5 bases sitting between them. The CDR3 DNA reads as TGTGCCAGCAAGAGCAACTATGGCTACACCTTC. Translation gives CASKSNYGYTF.

The V call is TRBV28, the J call TRBJ1-2, with 9 bases that match TRBD1. Germline-derived CDR1 and CDR2 are MDHEN and SYDVKM. This CDR3 has 19 amino acids. V was clipped by 2 bases and J by 4 bases; unmatched bases: 17. This CDR3 is CASSLGGAPPTTGGYGYTF. The CDR3 DNA reads as TGTGCCAGCAGTTTAGGGGGGGCCCCTCCTACGACAGGGGGCTATGGCTACACCTTC.

The V call is TRBV7-2, the J call TRBJ1-2; 7 bases agree with TRBD1. Unmatched junction bases numbered 1, after V lost 3 bases and J lost 6 bases. The CDR3 covers 12 residues. CDR1 is SGHTA and CDR2 is FQGNSA in the germline V gene. CDR3 protein: CASSLTGHGYTF. The CDR3 DNA sequence: TGTGCCAGCAGCTTGACAGGGCATGGCTACACCTTC.

As regards this clonotype: Since a much larger clone is just one base distant, this may be a read error. The genes are TRBV6-1 and TRBJ1-2, with no clear D. Germline V gene lookup returns CDR1 MNHNS and CDR2 SASEGT. The CDR3 spans 15 residues. Trimming took 5 bases from V and 6 from J, leaving 19 bases between them. CDR3 nucleotide sequence: TGTGCCAGCAGTTACGCCTCTCTGGTGGTCGATGGCTACACCTTC. The encoded protein is CASSYASLVVDGYTF.

Ten or more counts support this clonotype. The chain's CDR3 is CASSLSGPGGAPGEQYF. CDR3 DNA: TGTGCCAGCAGTTTATCGGGGCCAGGGGGAGCCCCGGGCGAGCAGTACTTC. V is TRBV28 and J is TRBJ2-7; 7 nucleotides agree with TRBD1. V trimming: 1 base; J trimming: 6 bases; junction bases outside the gene matches: 15. There are 17 residues in the CDR3. Germline V gene data show CDR1 as MDHEN and CDR2 as SYDVKM.

This clonotype occurred a few times. The J gene is TRBJ1-2, the V gene TRBV18, with 7 bases lining up with TRBD1. Germline V gene data show CDR1 as KGHSH and CDR2 as LQKENI. V dropped 2 bases and J dropped 4; count of bases not matched to a gene: 4. This CDR3 spans 14 amino acids. CDR3 in DNA: TGTGCCAGCTCACCAGACAGGGCAGGCTATGGCTACACCTTC. This translates into CASSPDRAGYGYTF.

In its sample, this clonotype was seen a few times. The chain is built from TRBV24-1 and TRBJ1-2; D is uncertain. Per the germline V gene, CDR1 is KGHDR and CDR2 is SFDVKD. Deletions cut 2 bases from V and 2 bases from J, with 8 bases between. This CDR3 comprises 14 residues. CDR3 coding DNA: TGTGCCACCAGTGATTCTAATCGCAACTATGGCTACACCTTC. Amino acids: CATSDSNRNYGYTF.

This clonotype was found a few times. V and J are TRBV20-1 and TRBJ1-1; perhaps TRBD1 as D (5 bases). The CDR3 loop spans 13 amino acids. CDR1 is DFQATT, CDR2 SNEGSKA, per germline (reference sequence). The V end lost 3 bases, the J end lost 1 base, and 9 bases lay between the germline ends. The CDR3 here is CSASDSPNTEAFF. Written as DNA, the CDR3 is TGCAGTGCTAGTGACAGCCCGAACACTGAAGCTTTCTTT.

This clonotype showed up just a few times. The rearrangement joins TRBV28 to TRBJ1-6; D is unresolved. The CDR3 extends over 14 amino acids. CDR1 MDHEN and CDR2 SYDVKM come from the germline V gene. V was clipped by 3 bases and J by 6 bases, with 9 bases between them. CDR3 residues: CASSFGVTNSPLHF. The CDR3 coding sequence is TGTGCCAGCAGTTTCGGGGTCACTAATTCACCCCTCCACTTT.

This clonotype was picked up many times. The chain is built from TRBV27 and TRBJ2-7; 8 positions agree with TRBD2. V lost 6 bases and J lost 5; bases outside the gene matches: 15. Germline-derived CDR1 and CDR2 are MNHEY and SMNVEV (reference sequence). CDR3 size: 16 residues. CDR3 coding DNA: TGTGCCAGCAGCCGAACTCCGGGACTAGGCTCGCACGAGCAGTACTTC. This translates into CASSRTPGLGSHEQYF.

This clonotype was seen at least ten times. The chain couples TRBV20-1 to TRBJ1-1; possible D gene TRBD1, 6 bases. In germline, CDR1 is DFQATT, CDR2 SNEGSKA (reference sequence). Trimming cost V 6 bases and J 6 bases, with 26 bases left between them. The length of the CDR3 is 16 residues. CDR3 in DNA: TGCAGTGCAGACGAGGAGTTACAGGGAGGAGGTCCTGAAGCTTTCTTT. Translated, it gives CSADEELQGGGPEAFF.

This clonotype has more than one count but fewer than ten. The chain recombines TRBV6-5 with TRBJ1-6; D is uncertain. CDR1 and CDR2 from the germline V gene are MNHEY and SVGAGI. V gave up 0 bases and J gave up 7 bases, with 10 bases separating them. This CDR3 is 15 amino acids long. As DNA, the CDR3 is TGTGCCAGCAGTTACTCGTTGGGGAGGAATTCACCCCTCCACTTT. Protein sequence: CASSYSLGRNSPLHF.

This clonotype was seen only a few times. The chain is built from TRBV7-2 and TRBJ1-5; TRBD1 is a possible D gene (6 bases). This CDR3 contains 17 residues. V was clipped by 1 base and J by 1 base, with 14 bases between them. CDR1 and CDR2 (germline): SGHTA, FQGNSA. The CDR3 region is CASSLGGRGRSNQPQHF. CDR3 DNA: TGTGCCAGCAGCTTAGGGGGTAGGGGGAGAAGCAATCAGCCCCAGCATTTT.

With regard to this clonotype: A read error is possible here, since a much larger clone lies one base away. This sequence joins TRBV5-1 and TRBJ1-1; D is uncertain. CDR1 is SGHRS and CDR2 is YFSETQ in the germline V gene. The CDR3 loop spans 14 amino acids. The CDR3 DNA reads TGCGCCAGCAGCTTGGAACCGACGAACACTGGAGCTTTCTTT. Its protein is CASSLEPTNTGAFF.

This clonotype was counted a few times. The CDR3 loop is CASSTSGLGYNEQFF. In DNA, the CDR3 is TGCGCCAGCAGTACTAGCGGGCTTGGCTACAATGAGCAGTTCTTC. This rearrangement joins TRBV10-1 to TRBJ2-1; TRBD2 matches at 9 bases. The CDR3 sequence is 15 residues long. Germline V CDR1 and CDR2: WNHNN, SYGVQD (reference sequence). The ends lost 5 bases at V and 3 bases at J; junction bases unmatched: 5.

Points on this clonotype: A much larger clone lies one base from this, so it may be a read error. The V gene is TRBV2, the J gene TRBJ2-5; D not resolved. The CDR3 is 11 residues long. The germline CDR1 and CDR2 sequences are SNHLY and FYNNEI. In DNA form, the CDR3 reads TGTGCCAGCGAGCAACAAGAGACCCAGCACTTC. Translated, it gives CASEQQETQHF.

This clonotype was recorded at least ten times. The CDR3 reads CAITWGTGMEQYF. In nucleotides, the CDR3 is TGTGCCATCACTTGGGGGACAGGGATGGAGCAGTACTTC. The rearrangement links TRBV10-3 to TRBJ2-7, with 9 bases matching TRBD1. This CDR3 spans 13 amino acids. Germline CDR1 and CDR2: ENHRY and SYGVKD. J gave up 7 bases and V 7 bases, and 8 bases lay outside the gene matches.

This clonotype was seen repeatedly, ten times or more. The genes are TRBV5-1 and TRBJ2-7, with 9 positions matching TRBD2. The CDR3 extends over 16 amino acids. V dropped 1 base and J dropped 0; count of bases not matched to a gene: 5. Germline CDR1 reads SGHRS; CDR2 reads YFSETQ. The CDR3 loop reads CASSLSAGGISYEQYF. In nucleotides, the CDR3 is TGCGCCAGCAGCTTGTCGGCGGGAGGGATCTCCTACGAGCAGTACTTC.

A note on this clonotype: Since a much larger clone is just one base distant, this may be a read error. The CDR3 end shows no conserved phenylalanine or tryptophan, and so a read error is likely. The chain uses TRBV14 and TRBJ1-1; D remains ambiguous. V was shortened by 1 base and J by 1 base, with 16 bases between the two germline ends. The germline gives CDR1 SGHDN, CDR2 FVKESK. This CDR3 is built from 17 residues. CDR3: CASSQVRRFGRNTEAFS. The CDR3 region has the DNA TGTGCCAGCAGCCAAGTGCGACGCTTTGGTCGGAACACTGAAGCTTTCTCT.

At least ten counts were recorded for this clonotype. V and J are TRBV29-1 and TRBJ1-4, with TRBD1 as a possible D gene (5 bases). V lost 6 bases to trimming and J lost 7 bases, with 18 bases between them. CDR1 is SQVTM, CDR2 ANQGSEA, per germline. The CDR3 spans 14 residues. The CDR3 DNA is TGCAGCGTAGTACCGGGGCTCGGCGGTGAAAAACTGTTTTTT. This translates into CSVVPGLGGEKLFF.

The chain links TRBV20-1 to TRBJ2-1; D uncertain. V lost 5 bases to trimming and J lost 5 bases, with 7 bases between them. The CDR3 length is 11 residues. Germline V gives CDR1 DFQATT, CDR2 SNEGSKA (reference sequence). The CDR3, as DNA: TGCAGTGCTCCCACGAACAATGAGCAGTTCTTC. This translates into CSAPTNNEQFF.